The rows below give T cell receptor beta chains drawn from one sample of a study of metastatic and nonmetastatic thyroid tumors. Through MiXCR, TCRdb re-clonotyped the PCR reads. The sample gives 11,000 or so clones, roughly 30% of which show up once; about 22% is in the top ten. Sequences were obtained from adjacent normal tissue. The receptors come from a male donor with papillary thyroid cancer or a benign thyroid nodule (not recorded which). Some clones in this sample may be carry-over from other donors' samples. CDR3s include the opening cysteine and the closing phenylalanine or tryptophan. Fields, in order: CDR3 protein, CDR3 DNA, clone size, CDR3 length, V gene, D gene, J gene. The D gene is left open where the match is weak. Not every row has a clone size; where given, it reads once, few, many or a size class.

CDR3aa: CASRGLSYNEQFF; CDR3nt: TGTGCCAGCAGGGGACTCTCCTACAATGAGCAGTTCTTC; abundance: NA; len: 13; v_gene: TRBV2; d_gene: NA; j_gene: TRBJ2-1
CDR3aa: CASSLEQAARSNEQFF; CDR3nt: TGCGCCAGCAGCTTGGAGCAGGCGGCACGCTCCAATGAGCAGTTCTTC; abundance: NA; len: 16; v_gene: TRBV5-1; d_gene: NA; j_gene: TRBJ2-1
CDR3aa: CSARGPGLEETQYF; CDR3nt: TGCAGTGCTAGAGGTCCGGGACTAGAAGAGACCCAGTACTTC; abundance: NA; len: 14; v_gene: TRBV20-1; d_gene: TRBD2; j_gene: TRBJ2-5
CDR3aa: CASSPVGGSYNEQFF; CDR3nt: TGCGCCAGCAGCCCAGTCGGGGGGTCCTACAATGAGCAGTTCTTC; abundance: NA; len: 15; v_gene: TRBV5-1; d_gene: TRBD2; j_gene: TRBJ2-1
CDR3aa: CASTIGTANTGELFF; CDR3nt: TGTGCCAGCACTATTGGGACAGCAAACACCGGGGAGCTGTTTTTT; abundance: medium-sized; len: 15; v_gene: TRBV27; d_gene: TRBD1; j_gene: TRBJ2-2
CDR3aa: CSARDGGGPAGELFF; CDR3nt: TGCAGTGCTAGAGATGGGGGAGGGCCAGCCGGGGAGCTGTTTTTT; abundance: medium-sized; len: 15; v_gene: TRBV20-1; d_gene: TRBD2; j_gene: TRBJ2-2
CDR3aa: CSAAAGTSELDEQFF; CDR3nt: TGCAGTGCCGCGGCCGGGACTAGCGAATTGGATGAGCAGTTCTTC; abundance: NA; len: 15; v_gene: TRBV20-1; d_gene: TRBD2; j_gene: TRBJ2-1
CDR3aa: CASSPLSGAGNEQYF; CDR3nt: TGTGCCAGCAGCCCCCTTAGCGGAGCTGGGAACGAGCAGTACTTC; abundance: NA; len: 15; v_gene: TRBV6-1; d_gene: NA; j_gene: TRBJ2-7
CDR3aa: CASSPVLVPASFFNQPQHF; CDR3nt: TGCGCCAGCAGCCCGGTTCTGGTGCCAGCCTCCTTCTTCAATCAGCCCCAGCATTTT; abundance: NA; len: 19; v_gene: TRBV4-3; d_gene: NA; j_gene: TRBJ1-5
CDR3aa: CASNGVAGLTDTQYF; CDR3nt: TGCGCCAGCAACGGAGTAGCGGGACTAACAGATACGCAGTATTTT; abundance: many; len: 15; v_gene: TRBV10-2; d_gene: TRBD2; j_gene: TRBJ2-3
CDR3aa: CASSLAAGPSYEQYF; CDR3nt: TGTGCCAGCAGCTTAGCGGCGGGACCGTCCTACGAGCAGTACTTC; abundance: large; len: 15; v_gene: TRBV7-2; d_gene: NA; j_gene: TRBJ2-7
CDR3aa: CASSLTYEQYF; CDR3nt: TGTGCCAGCAGTTTAACCTACGAGCAGTACTTC; abundance: medium-sized; len: 11; v_gene: TRBV12-3/TRBV12-4; d_gene: NA; j_gene: TRBJ2-7
CDR3aa: CATTSFGAGCDYGYTF; CDR3nt: TGTGCCACCACAAGTTTTGGGGCTGGTTGCGACTATGGCTACACCTTC; abundance: few; len: 16; v_gene: TRBV6-1; d_gene: NA; j_gene: TRBJ1-2
CDR3aa: CASSFSNQPQHF; CDR3nt: TGTGCCAGCAGTTTCAGCAATCAGCCCCAGCATTTT; abundance: NA; len: 12; v_gene: TRBV12-3/TRBV12-4; d_gene: NA; j_gene: TRBJ1-5
CDR3aa: CASSYPQDGNYGYTF; CDR3nt: TGTGCCAGCAGTTACCCCCAGGACGGGAACTATGGCTACACCTTC; abundance: few; len: 15; v_gene: TRBV6-2/TRBV6-3; d_gene: NA; j_gene: TRBJ1-2
CDR3aa: CASTIQGGLNEQFF; CDR3nt: TGTGCCAGCACCATACAGGGGGGGCTGAATGAGCAGTTCTTC; abundance: medium-sized; len: 14; v_gene: TRBV27; d_gene: NA; j_gene: TRBJ2-1
CDR3aa: CASSPGQTGETQYF; CDR3nt: TGTGCCAGCAGCCCGGGACAGACTGGGGAGACCCAGTACTTC; abundance: few; len: 14; v_gene: TRBV7-2; d_gene: TRBD1; j_gene: TRBJ2-5
CDR3aa: CASSSHVAGVNTQYF; CDR3nt: TGTGCCAGCAGCTCCCACGTAGCGGGGGTCAATACGCAGTATTTT; abundance: NA; len: 15; v_gene: TRBV7-3; d_gene: TRBD2; j_gene: TRBJ2-3
CDR3aa: CASRDTGRSSPLHF; CDR3nt: TGTGCCAGCAGGGACACAGGGAGATCTTCACCCCTCCACTTT; abundance: NA; len: 14; v_gene: TRBV28; d_gene: NA; j_gene: TRBJ1-6
CDR3aa: CASSLEGQGTDTQYF; CDR3nt: TGTGCCAGCAGCTTGGAGGGACAGGGTACAGATACGCAGTATTTT; abundance: NA; len: 15; v_gene: TRBV5-6; d_gene: TRBD1; j_gene: TRBJ2-3
CDR3aa: CAWSGGGLAGLYEQYF; CDR3nt: TGTGCCTGGAGTGGAGGGGGTTTAGCGGGACTTTACGAGCAGTACTTC; abundance: NA; len: 16; v_gene: TRBV30; d_gene: TRBD2; j_gene: TRBJ2-7
CDR3aa: CASIPIGGYQPQHF; CDR3nt: TGTGCCAGCATCCCGATTGGGGGGTACCAGCCCCAGCATTTT; abundance: NA; len: 14; v_gene: TRBV7-8; d_gene: NA; j_gene: TRBJ1-5
CDR3aa: CASKVNGAGNEAFF; CDR3nt: TGTGCCAGCAAGGTTAATGGGGCAGGTAATGAAGCTTTCTTT; abundance: NA; len: 14; v_gene: TRBV2; d_gene: NA; j_gene: TRBJ1-1
CDR3aa: CASSLRGDRGNTGELFF; CDR3nt: TGTGCCAGCAGCCTTCGGGGGGACAGGGGTAACACCGGGGAGCTGTTTTTT; abundance: NA; len: 17; v_gene: TRBV3-1; d_gene: TRBD1; j_gene: TRBJ2-2
CDR3aa: CASSPTSANTGELFF; CDR3nt: TGTGCCAGCAGCCCCACTAGCGCGAACACCGGGGAGCTGTTTTTT; abundance: NA; len: 15; v_gene: TRBV14; d_gene: TRBD2; j_gene: TRBJ2-2
CDR3aa: CASSLGSSAYEQYF; CDR3nt: TGTGCCAGCAGCTTAGGGTCGTCCGCTTACGAGCAGTACTTC; abundance: few; len: 14; v_gene: TRBV11-2; d_gene: NA; j_gene: TRBJ2-7
CDR3aa: CASRRDRVYYCYTF; CDR3nt: TGTGCCAGCAGGAGGGACAGGGTATACTATTGCTACACCTTC; abundance: NA; len: 14; v_gene: TRBV28; d_gene: TRBD1; j_gene: TRBJ1-2
CDR3aa: CASSQGPGATDTQYF; CDR3nt: TGTGCCAGCAGCCAGGGCCCAGGGGCCACAGATACGCAGTATTTT; abundance: once; len: 15; v_gene: TRBV3-1; d_gene: NA; j_gene: TRBJ2-3
CDR3aa: CATKVEGLAPYTGELFF; CDR3nt: TGTGCCACAAAAGTAGAGGGACTAGCGCCATACACCGGGGAGCTGTTTTTT; abundance: medium-sized; len: 17; v_gene: TRBV12-3/TRBV12-4; d_gene: TRBD2; j_gene: TRBJ2-2
CDR3aa: CASLGLAGQQFF; CDR3nt: TGCGCCAGCCTTGGACTAGCGGGACAGCAGTTCTTC; abundance: once; len: 12; v_gene: TRBV4-1; d_gene: TRBD2; j_gene: TRBJ2-1
CDR3aa: CASSLTVLRGQEPEEQYF; CDR3nt: TGTGCCAGCAGCTTAACAGTGCTTAGGGGCCAAGAACCTGAGGAGCAGTACTTC; abundance: once; len: 18; v_gene: TRBV7-6; d_gene: NA; j_gene: TRBJ2-7
CDR3aa: CASSLVGTSGRYSTDTQYF; CDR3nt: TGTGCCAGCAGCTTAGTCGGGACTAGCGGGAGATATAGCACAGATACGCAGTATTTT; abundance: NA; len: 19; v_gene: TRBV11-3; d_gene: TRBD2; j_gene: TRBJ2-3
CDR3aa: CSARDRGSGTQYF; CDR3nt: TGCAGTGCTCGGGACAGGGGTTCGGGGACCCAGTACTTC; abundance: medium-sized; len: 13; v_gene: TRBV20-1; d_gene: TRBD1; j_gene: TRBJ2-5
CDR3aa: CASRESPGGKQFF; CDR3nt: TGTGCCAGCAGGGAATCCCCAGGGGGCAAGCAGTTCTTC; abundance: medium-sized; len: 13; v_gene: TRBV2; d_gene: TRBD1; j_gene: TRBJ2-1
CDR3aa: CASSLYRDRHYEQYF; CDR3nt: TGTGCCAGCAGTCTCTACCGGGACAGGCACTACGAGCAGTACTTC; abundance: few; len: 15; v_gene: TRBV28; d_gene: TRBD1; j_gene: TRBJ2-7
CDR3aa: CASSILAGAGNEQFF; CDR3nt: TGTGCCAGCAGTATTCTAGCGGGGGCTGGGAATGAGCAGTTCTTC; abundance: medium-sized; len: 15; v_gene: TRBV6-1; d_gene: TRBD2; j_gene: TRBJ2-1
CDR3aa: CASSYSAGDGYTF; CDR3nt: TGTGCCAGCAGTTACTCGGCAGGCGATGGCTACACCTTC; abundance: few; len: 13; v_gene: TRBV6-5; d_gene: NA; j_gene: TRBJ1-2
CDR3aa: CASRGGEKLFF; CDR3nt: TGTGCCAGCAGGGGAGGCGAAAAACTGTTTTTT; abundance: NA; len: 11; v_gene: TRBV6-2/TRBV6-3; d_gene: NA; j_gene: TRBJ1-4
CDR3aa: CASSQEGPTTYYNEQFF; CDR3nt: TGCGCCAGCAGCCAAGAAGGACCAACCACGTACTACAATGAGCAGTTCTTC; abundance: NA; len: 17; v_gene: TRBV4-1; d_gene: NA; j_gene: TRBJ2-1
CDR3aa: CATSDSLGTGNPRSYNEQFF; CDR3nt: TGTGCCACCAGTGATTCCCTGGGGACAGGGAATCCAAGATCCTACAATGAGCAGTTCTTC; abundance: medium-sized; len: 20; v_gene: TRBV24-1; d_gene: TRBD1; j_gene: TRBJ2-1
CDR3aa: CASSRQANTEAFF; CDR3nt: TGTGCCAGCAGCCGACAGGCGAACACTGAAGCTTTCTTT; abundance: few; len: 13; v_gene: TRBV12-3/TRBV12-4; d_gene: NA; j_gene: TRBJ1-1
CDR3aa: CASSLWAGGSYEQYF; CDR3nt: TGTGCCAGCAGCCTTTGGGCAGGGGGCAGCTACGAGCAGTACTTC; abundance: NA; len: 15; v_gene: TRBV7-3; d_gene: TRBD1; j_gene: TRBJ2-7
CDR3aa: CASRSRQGARYGYTF; CDR3nt: TGTGCCAGCAGAAGTAGACAGGGGGCTCGCTATGGCTACACCTTC; abundance: large; len: 15; v_gene: TRBV6-1; d_gene: TRBD1; j_gene: TRBJ1-2
CDR3aa: CSARDGAQGTYNSPLHF; CDR3nt: TGCAGTGCTAGAGATGGAGCCCAAGGAACCTATAATTCACCCCTCCACTTT; abundance: few; len: 17; v_gene: TRBV20-1; d_gene: NA; j_gene: TRBJ1-6
CDR3aa: CASSDPLSDGPRNEQFF; CDR3nt: TGTGCCAGCAGTGACCCCCTTTCGGACGGTCCCCGCAATGAGCAGTTCTTC; abundance: NA; len: 17; v_gene: TRBV2; d_gene: NA; j_gene: TRBJ2-1
CDR3aa: CASRRELRSYNSPLHF; CDR3nt: TGTGCCAGCAGAAGGGAACTCCGCTCCTATAATTCACCCCTCCACTTT; abundance: few; len: 16; v_gene: TRBV27; d_gene: NA; j_gene: TRBJ1-6
CDR3aa: CASSPVPAGGTQYF; CDR3nt: TGTGCCAGCAGCCCCGTTCCGGCGGGCGGTACGCAGTATTTT; abundance: medium-sized; len: 14; v_gene: TRBV13; d_gene: NA; j_gene: TRBJ2-3
CDR3aa: CAWSRQGSGANVLTF; CDR3nt: TGTGCCTGGAGTCGACAGGGCTCTGGGGCCAACGTCCTGACTTTC; abundance: once; len: 15; v_gene: TRBV30; d_gene: TRBD1; j_gene: TRBJ2-6
CDR3aa: CASSLERVSYNEQFF; CDR3nt: TGTGCCAGCAGTCTAGAGCGGGTCTCCTACAATGAGCAGTTCTTC; abundance: few; len: 15; v_gene: TRBV6-2/TRBV6-3; d_gene: NA; j_gene: TRBJ2-1
CDR3aa: CASSPGQGVGELFF; CDR3nt: TGCGCCAGCAGCCCCGGACAGGGGGTCGGGGAGCTGTTTTTT; abundance: NA; len: 14; v_gene: TRBV5-1; d_gene: TRBD1; j_gene: TRBJ2-2
CDR3aa: CASSSTRGTGELFF; CDR3nt: TGTGCCAGCAGCTCGACCCGGGGGACCGGGGAGCTGTTTTTT; abundance: few; len: 14; v_gene: TRBV5-4; d_gene: NA; j_gene: TRBJ2-2
CDR3aa: CASSPDPWPQDRGGGYTF; CDR3nt: TGTGCCAGCTCACCAGACCCTTGGCCCCAGGACAGGGGAGGAGGCTACACCTTC; abundance: NA; len: 18; v_gene: TRBV18; d_gene: TRBD1; j_gene: TRBJ1-2
CDR3aa: CATSRGTSGGLAVEETQYF; CDR3nt: TGTGCCACCAGCAGAGGGACTAGCGGGGGCCTCGCGGTGGAAGAGACCCAGTACTTC; abundance: many; len: 19; v_gene: TRBV15; d_gene: TRBD2; j_gene: TRBJ2-5
CDR3aa: CASSLTGQFQETQYF; CDR3nt: TGCGCCAGCAGCTTGACGGGACAGTTCCAAGAGACCCAGTACTTC; abundance: NA; len: 15; v_gene: TRBV5-1; d_gene: TRBD1; j_gene: TRBJ2-5
CDR3aa: CASSTRTGGIYSNQPQHF; CDR3nt: TGTGCCAGTAGTACCCGGACAGGGGGCATCTATAGCAATCAGCCCCAGCATTTT; abundance: once; len: 18; v_gene: TRBV19; d_gene: TRBD1; j_gene: TRBJ1-5